The 17 T cell receptor beta chains listed next were all sequenced from one sample in a study of blood T cell repertoires in COVID-19. The table came from immunoSEQ multiplex PCR; TCRdb's copy has only in-frame clones and leaves some out. Of 70,000 to 90,000 clones listed, roughly 90% are singletons. Material: peripheral blood. The receptors shown here come from a human donor in a cohort sampled during active COVID-19.

The V and J genes are TRBV9 and TRBJ2-1, with 11 bases lining up with TRBD2. The V gene end was trimmed by 0 bases and the J gene end by 2 bases; junction bases not matched to a gene: 13. This CDR3 is built from 20 residues. The germline V gene has CDR1 SGDLS and CDR2 YYNGEE. CDR3 nucleotides: TGTGCCAGCAGCGTAGCTCTAGCGGGGGGCCCCCTGGGGACCTACAATGAGCAGTTCTTC. Translated: CASSVALAGGPLGTYNEQFF.

The chain uses TRBV4-1 and TRBJ1-3; D gene ambiguous. Per the germline V gene, CDR1 is MGHRA and CDR2 is YSYEKL. Between the trimmed V and J ends, which lost 0 bases and 0 bases, there was a span of 12 bases. The CDR3 sequence is 17 residues long. The CDR3 region is CASSQDLGGVSGNTIYF. In DNA, the CDR3 is TGCGCCAGCAGCCAAGATCTCGGTGGAGTCTCTGGAAACACCATATATTTT.

The chain employs TRBV4-1 and TRBJ2-3; D possibly corresponds to TRBD2 (7 bases). Per the germline V gene, CDR1 is MGHRA and CDR2 is YSYEKL. V lost 0 bases and J 10 bases, leaving 17 bases between the germline ends. This CDR3 is built from 15 residues. The CDR3 reads CASSQEESGGGAQYF. The CDR3 bases are TGCGCCAGCAGCCAAGAGGAATCAGGCGGGGGCGCGCAGTATTTT.

The chain employs TRBV5-6 and TRBJ2-7; weak D call: TRBD2 (6 bases). CDR3 length: 12 amino acids. Trimming left V 4 bases short and J 5 bases short, with 10 bases between. Germline CDR1 and CDR2: SGHDT and YYEEEE. CDR3 bases: TGTGCCAGCAGCCGGGGGACCCACGAGCAGTACTTC. Protein product: CASSRGTHEQYF. Combining the CDR3 with reference TRBV5-6 and TRBJ2-7 gives the whole variable domain DAGVTQSPTHLIKTRGQQVTLRCSPKSGHDTVSWYQQALGQGPQFIFQYYEEEERQRGNFPDRFSGHQFPNYSSELNVNALLLGDSALYLCASSRGTHEQYFGPGTRLTVT.

This chain uses TRBV10-2 with TRBJ1-2; TRBD1 agrees at 8 bases. The CDR3 sequence is 13 residues long. Germline trimming cut 10 bases from V and 7 bases from J; bases unmatched to any gene: 11. Germline V gene data show CDR1 as WSHSY and CDR2 as SAAADI. CDR3 sequence reads: CATLDREKGGYTF. Written as DNA, the CDR3 is TGCGCCACCTTGGACAGGGAGAAAGGTGGCTACACCTTC.

This chain joins TRBV4-3 and TRBJ2-1; D is perhaps TRBD2 (5 bases). Deletions cut 0 bases from V and 4 bases from J, with 13 bases between. This CDR3 region has 16 residues. Germline-derived CDR1 and CDR2 are LGHNA and YSLEER. CDR3 protein: CASSQERGQRYNEQFF. The CDR3, as DNA: TGCGCCAGCAGCCAAGAAAGAGGGCAGCGATACAATGAGCAGTTCTTC.

V is TRBV6-5 and J is TRBJ1-1; D is ambiguous. Trimming removed 6 bases at V and 3 bases at J, with 17 bases between. The germline gives CDR1 MNHEY, CDR2 SVGAGI. CDR3 length equals 15 residues. The CDR3, as DNA: TGTGCCAGCAGCAAGGAGGGAGGGTCGCACACTGAAGCTTTCTTT. Translation: CASSKEGGSHTEAFF.

The chain recombines TRBV18 with TRBJ2-7; a weak D match, TRBD1 (5 bases). Trimming pared 4 bases from V and 4 bases from J, leaving 11 bases between. In germline, CDR1 is KGHSH, CDR2 LQKENI. There are 13 residues in the CDR3. The CDR3 bases are TGTGCCAGCTCACTCGGTCCAGGGTACGAGCAGTACTTC. Protein: CASSLGPGYEQYF.

This clone was counted a few times. CDR3 DNA: TGTGCCAGCAGCGATTTCGGAGGGGCCGAAACAGATACGCAGTATTTT. Amino acid sequence: CASSDFGGAETDTQYF. This chain joins TRBV3-1 (or the pseudogene TRBV3-2) and TRBJ2-3, with D perhaps matching TRBD2 (6 bases). The length of the CDR3 is 16 residues. Germline CDR1 LGHDT, CDR2 YNNKEL (reference sequence). V lost 5 bases and J lost 3, with 18 bases in between.

This clone has just a few counts. The chain carries TRBV29-1 and TRBJ2-1; the match to TRBD2 covers 8 bases. V gave up 6 bases and J gave up 9 bases; unmatched junction bases: 7. The CDR3 covers 12 residues. The germline V gene has CDR1 SQVTM and CDR2 ANQGSEA. CDR3 loop: CSVPGGPSEQFF. The CDR3 DNA reads as TGCAGCGTCCCGGGGGGGCCCAGTGAGCAGTTCTTC.

The chain is built from TRBV6-5 and TRBJ2-7; 8 positions agree with TRBD2. Germline CDR1 MNHEY, CDR2 SVGAGI. The CDR3 totals 14 residues. The V gene end was trimmed by 10 bases and the J gene end by 1 base; junction bases not matched to a gene: 9. The CDR3 bases are TGTGCCACCACCCCGTCGGGGGGGTCCTACGAGCAGTACTTC. Translation: CATTPSGGSYEQYF.

The chain uses TRBV7-9 and TRBJ2-1; 7 bases align to TRBD2. Germline CDR1 is SEHNR and CDR2 is FQNEAQ (reference sequence). This CDR3 has 14 amino acids. The V segment lost 1 base and the J segment 7 bases; nucleotides outside the gene matches: 4. CDR3 DNA sequence: TGTGCCAGCAGCTTAGGACTAGCCACGAATGAGCAGTTCTTC. It specifies CASSLGLATNEQFF.

V and J are TRBV24-1 and TRBJ2-5, with 8 bases lining up with TRBD1. Per the germline V gene, CDR1 is KGHDR and CDR2 is SFDVKD. The CDR3 sequence is 15 residues long. J lost 1 base, V lost 4 bases, and 4 bases had no gene match. CDR3 protein: CATSDTGGFQETQYF. The CDR3 DNA sequence: TGTGCCACCAGTGACACAGGGGGTTTCCAAGAGACCCAGTACTTC.

This chain links TRBV3-1 (or the pseudogene TRBV3-2) with TRBJ1-2; a possible D gene is TRBD1 (6 bases). The germline V gene encodes CDR1 LGHDT and CDR2 YNNKEL (reference sequence). V was clipped by 2 bases and J by 5 bases, with 15 bases between them. The CDR3 loop spans 15 amino acids. The CDR3: CASSQLRGSSYGYTF. The CDR3 bases are TGTGCCAGCAGCCAACTCAGGGGCTCTTCTTATGGCTACACCTTC.

This clone was seen just once. This chain uses TRBV7-9 with TRBJ2-5, with 8 bases aligning to TRBD2. With 0 bases clipped from V and 1 base from J, the junction kept 4 bases outside the gene matches. Per the germline V gene, CDR1 is SEHNR and CDR2 is FQNEAQ (reference sequence). The CDR3 runs to 16 residues. The CDR3 nucleotides are TGTGCCAGCAGCTTAGCGGGCGGGGGGACCCAAGAGACCCAGTACTTC. Its translation is CASSLAGGGTQETQYF.

This chain connects TRBV24-1 to TRBJ2-2, with D maybe TRBD1 (6 bases). The CDR3 contains 16 residues. Germline loops: CDR1 KGHDR, CDR2 SFDVKD. The V and J ends lost 4 bases and 1 base respectively, with 12 bases between them. This CDR3 reads CATSDAGTWNTGELFF. The CDR3 nucleotides are TGTGCCACCAGTGACGCCGGGACATGGAACACCGGGGAGCTGTTTTTT.

The chain couples TRBV6-5 to TRBJ2-1; TRBD2 might be the D (6 bases). The CDR3 consists of 15 residues. The germline V gene has CDR1 MNHEY and CDR2 SVGAGI. V dropped 2 bases and J dropped 8 bases, with 16 bases sitting between them. As DNA, the CDR3 is TGTGCCAGCAGTTACCAATCGGGGGTTCCGGATGAGCAGTTCTTC. Translated: CASSYQSGVPDEQFF.